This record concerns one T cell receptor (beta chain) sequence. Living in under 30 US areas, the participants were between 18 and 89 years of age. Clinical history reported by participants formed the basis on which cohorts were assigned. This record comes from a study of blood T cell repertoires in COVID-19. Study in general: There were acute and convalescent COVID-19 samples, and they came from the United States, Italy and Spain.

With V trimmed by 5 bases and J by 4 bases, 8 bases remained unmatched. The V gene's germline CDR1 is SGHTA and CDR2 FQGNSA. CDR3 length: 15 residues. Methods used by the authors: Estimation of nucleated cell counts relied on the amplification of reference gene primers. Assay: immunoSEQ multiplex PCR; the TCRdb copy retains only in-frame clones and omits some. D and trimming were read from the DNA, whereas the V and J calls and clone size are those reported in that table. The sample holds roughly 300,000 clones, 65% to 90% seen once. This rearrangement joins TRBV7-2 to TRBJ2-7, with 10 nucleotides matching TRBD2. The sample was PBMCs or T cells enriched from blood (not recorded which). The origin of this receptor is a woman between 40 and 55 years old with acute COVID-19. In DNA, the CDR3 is TGTGCCAGCAGCACTAGCGGGGACCCAATATACGAGCAGTACTTC. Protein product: CASSTSGDPIYEQYF.